This TCR beta chain derives from a study of OX40 agonist ivuxolimab in advanced cancers. The wider study: Patients in the trial were receiving intravenous ivuxolimab every 2 weeks, at doses of 0.01 to 10 mg/kg. The dose-escalation cohort had hepatocellular carcinoma, melanoma, renal cell or head and neck cancer.

Libraries were prepared by immunoSEQ multiplex PCR; TCRdb keeps only in-frame clonotypes and omits some of them. The sample lists about 36,000 clones, more than 75% occurring once. With regard to this clone: The target antigen is unknown.

The study's findings and limits: Expanded peripheral T cells had an undetermined antigen specificity. Some nonresponders additionally presented with little normalized T-cell clonal expansion.

The CDR3 loop spans 15 amino acids. Trimming removed 0 bases from V and 7 bases from J, with 13 bases in between. Germline V lookup: CDR1 MGHRA, CDR2 YSYEKL. The clonotype was recovered from an adult with an advanced solid tumor such as melanoma, head and neck, liver or kidney cancer. The V and J genes are TRBV4-1 and TRBJ2-1, with D perhaps assigned TRBD1 or TRBD2 (6 bases each). The input for sequencing was CD4+ or CD8+ T cells sorted from blood, taken in a trial of the OX40 agonist ivuxolimab. As DNA, the CDR3 is TGCGCCAGCAGCCAAGAATCGGGGGCGGGTAATGAGCAGTTCTTC. Translated: CASSQESGAGNEQFF.